Below, 20 T cell receptor beta chains from the same sample are listed, as sequenced in a study of blood T cell repertoires in COVID-19. This table comes from immunoSEQ multiplex PCR, and its TCRdb copy is limited to in-frame clones, with some not included. The table has about 100,000 clones, around 88% seen once. The sequenced sample consisted of peripheral blood. These receptors were collected from a human donor in a cohort sampled during active COVID-19.

This clone was seen more than once but under ten times. The gene calls are TRBV6-5 and TRBJ2-3; no reliable D call. Trimming took off 0 bases at V and 5 bases at J, with 12 bases between the two ends. Germline V gives CDR1 MNHEY, CDR2 SVGAGI. This CDR3 spans 15 amino acids. For the CDR3, the DNA is TGTGCCAGCAGTTACTCCGACTCTTCGCTAGATACGCAGTATTTT. Residues: CASSYSDSSLDTQYF.

This chain joins TRBV6-5 and TRBJ2-5, with TRBD1 matching 9 bases. The germline V gene has CDR1 MNHEY and CDR2 SVGAGI. CDR3 length: 13 residues. V was pared by 6 bases and J by 7 bases, with 6 bases of the junction left unmatched. The CDR3 DNA is TGTGCCAGCAGGGACAGGGGCATAGCGACCCAGTACTTC. It translates to CASRDRGIATQYF.

The chain links TRBV10-3 to TRBJ2-1; 8 bases match TRBD1. Germline CDR1 reads ENHRY; CDR2 reads SYGVKD. The CDR3 is made up of 14 amino acids. The trim removed 6 bases at V and 4 bases at J, leaving 5 bases unmatched. The CDR3 here is CAISRGQGYNEQFF. The CDR3 nucleotides are TGTGCCATCAGCAGGGGGCAGGGATACAATGAGCAGTTCTTC.

The rearrangement links TRBV7-9 to TRBJ1-3; D unresolved. Looked up from germline, CDR1 is SEHNR and CDR2 is FQNEAQ (reference sequence). The V gene lost 7 bases and the J gene lost 0 bases, with 10 bases spanning the gap. This CDR3 is 14 amino acids long. The CDR3 is CASIKAGSGNTIYF. Written as DNA, the CDR3 is TGTGCCAGCATAAAAGCCGGCTCTGGAAACACCATATATTTT.

The chain carries TRBV7-8 and TRBJ2-7, with 9 nucleotides matching TRBD2. Germline loops: CDR1 SGHVS, CDR2 FQNEAQ. V dropped 0 bases and J dropped 4; count of bases not matched to a gene: 4. The CDR3 has 15 amino acids. This CDR3 is CASSLASSGSYEQYF. For the CDR3, the DNA is TGTGCCAGCAGCTTAGCGAGTAGCGGGAGTTACGAGCAGTACTTC.

The V and J genes are TRBV15 and TRBJ2-7; maybe TRBD1 (5 bases). The germline V gene has CDR1 LNHNV and CDR2 YYDKDF (reference sequence). The CDR3 runs 14 residues. Deletions cut 0 bases from V and 5 bases from J, with 11 bases between. CDR3 DNA: TGTGCCACCAGCAGAGAAGGGGTCAACAACGAGCAGTACTTC. The encoded protein is CATSREGVNNEQYF.

The gene calls are TRBV6-6 and TRBJ1-1; D unclear. Germline V gene sequence: CDR1 MNHNY, CDR2 SVGAGI (reference sequence). V lost 0 bases to trimming and J lost 1 base, with 12 bases between them. This CDR3 spans 16 amino acids. The CDR3 reads CASSYSTTRGNTEAFF. DNA for the CDR3: TGTGCCAGCAGTTACTCGACCACTCGGGGGAACACTGAAGCTTTCTTT.

This chain joins TRBV10-2 and TRBJ1-1, with 7 bases fitting TRBD1. The CDR3 is 16 amino acids. CDR1 and CDR2 (germline): WSHSY, SAAADI. The J segment lost 6 bases and the V segment lost 5 bases, leaving 15 bases of the junction unmatched. As DNA, the CDR3 is TGCGCCAGCAGTAACTTACAGGGGAAAGGGCTATCTGAAGCTTTCTTT. This codes for CASSNLQGKGLSEAFF.

The chain recombines TRBV6-6 with TRBJ2-1, with 14 bases fitting TRBD2. Losses at the gene ends were 6 bases for V and 6 bases for J; bases not matched to a gene: 4. The CDR3 consists of 15 residues. Germline V gene sequence: CDR1 MNHNY, CDR2 SVGAGI (reference sequence). For the CDR3, the DNA is TGTGCCAGCAGAGAGACTAGCGGGAGGGCCAATGAGCAGTTCTTC. Translating it yields CASRETSGRANEQFF.

The chain links TRBV18 to TRBJ2-1; TRBD1 might be the D (6 bases). V was cut by 2 bases and J by 3 bases, with 17 bases left in between. Germline V gene sequence: CDR1 KGHSH, CDR2 LQKENI. The CDR3 has 17 residues. The CDR3 region is CASSPVGPNRVYNEQFF. The CDR3 DNA reads TGTGCCAGCTCACCAGTTGGCCCCAACAGGGTCTACAATGAGCAGTTCTTC.

The chain combines TRBV4-1 with TRBJ2-3; no firm D call. The CDR3 totals 16 residues. V lost 1 base to trimming and J lost 3 bases, with 14 bases between them. Germline values: CDR1 MGHRA, CDR2 YSYEKL. The CDR3 DNA sequence: TGCGCCAGCAGCCAAGGGAGAGTGGCGGTTACAGATACGCAGTATTTT. Amino acid sequence: CASSQGRVAVTDTQYF.

This chain connects TRBV5-5 to TRBJ1-1; 9 bases agree with TRBD1. V gave up 3 bases and J gave up 1 base; unmatched junction bases: 1. The CDR3 covers 14 residues. CDR1 and CDR2 (germline): SGHKS, YYEKEE (reference sequence). CDR3 amino acids: CASSWGQGNTEAFF. The CDR3 region has the DNA TGTGCCAGCAGCTGGGGACAGGGGAACACTGAAGCTTTCTTT.

The chain combines TRBV5-1 with TRBJ2-6; possibly TRBD1 for D (5 bases). Per germline, CDR1 SGHRS and CDR2 YFSETQ. The ends were cut back, 4 bases at V and 0 bases at J, with 8 bases in the middle. The CDR3 consists of 15 residues. DNA of the CDR3: TGCGCCAGCAGCAAGGACAACTCTGGGGCCAACGTCCTGACTTTC. Translating it yields CASSKDNSGANVLTF.

The chain combines TRBV6-4 with TRBJ1-1; D ambiguous. This CDR3 has 14 residues. The V end lost 0 bases, the J end lost 4 bases, and 9 bases lay between the germline ends. CDR1 is MRHNA and CDR2 is SNTAGT in the germline V gene. CDR3 residues: CASSDSDLGTEAFF. CDR3 DNA: TGTGCCAGCAGTGACTCGGACTTGGGCACTGAAGCTTTCTTT.

The chain uses TRBV9 and TRBJ2-5; perhaps TRBD2 as D (6 bases). Germline V gene sequence: CDR1 SGDLS, CDR2 YYNGEE. V was trimmed by 3 bases and J by 2 bases, leaving 8 bases between them. The length of the CDR3 is 13 residues. The CDR3 sequence is CASSAGLQETQYF. In DNA form, the CDR3 reads TGTGCCAGCAGCGCCGGACTACAAGAGACCCAGTACTTC. The complete variable domain, with remaining parts taken from reference TRBV9 and TRBJ2-5, reads DSGVTQTPKHLITATGQRVTLRCSPRSGDLSVYWYQQSLDQGLQFLIQYYNGEERAKGNILERFSAQQFPDLHSELNLSSLELGDSALYFCASSAGLQETQYFGPGTRLLVL.

The rearrangement links TRBV19 to TRBJ1-2, with TRBD1 matching 7 bases. The CDR3 totals 14 residues. The V and J ends lost 6 bases and 6 bases, in that order; junction bases with no gene match: 10. Germline V lookup: CDR1 LNHDA, CDR2 SQIVND (reference sequence). The CDR3 nucleotides read TGTGCCAGTAGCCGACAGGGTAGGTTACATGGCTACACCTTC. It translates to CASSRQGRLHGYTF.

This chain's CDR3 is CASSLGGAISYGYTF. CDR3 DNA: TGTGCCAGCAGTTTGGGGGGGGCGATCAGCTATGGCTACACCTTC. J is TRBJ1-2 and V is TRBV28, with D possibly matching TRBD1 (6 bases). The CDR3 loop spans 15 amino acids. The V end was cut by 3 bases, the J end by 4 bases, with 15 bases between. Germline V gene sequence: CDR1 MDHEN, CDR2 SYDVKM.

This sequence joins TRBV7-2 and TRBJ2-5; no firm D call. The CDR3 is 14 amino acids. Deletions cut 5 bases from V and 2 bases from J, with 12 bases between. CDR1 and CDR2 (germline): SGHTA, FQGNSA. The CDR3 sequence: CASSPYGFQETQYF. Here the CDR3 DNA reads TGTGCCAGCAGCCCATACGGGTTTCAAGAGACCCAGTACTTC.

This chain connects TRBV29-1 to TRBJ1-5; 7 bases fit TRBD1. J gave up 4 bases and V 4 bases, and 4 bases lay outside the gene matches. Germline V lookup: CDR1 SQVTM, CDR2 ANQGSEA. This CDR3 region has 13 residues. This CDR3 is CSVAGQPNQPQHF. CDR3 DNA: TGCAGCGTTGCGGGACAGCCAAATCAGCCCCAGCATTTT.

V is TRBV11-1 and J is TRBJ1-1; no reliable D call. The V gene's germline CDR1 is SGHAT and CDR2 FQDESV (reference sequence). The germline V and J ends were trimmed by 0 bases and 2 bases, with 4 bases remaining between them. This CDR3 spans 13 amino acids. CDR3 sequence reads: CASSLARNTEAFF. The CDR3 DNA follows: TGTGCCAGCAGCTTAGCGCGCAACACTGAAGCTTTCTTT.